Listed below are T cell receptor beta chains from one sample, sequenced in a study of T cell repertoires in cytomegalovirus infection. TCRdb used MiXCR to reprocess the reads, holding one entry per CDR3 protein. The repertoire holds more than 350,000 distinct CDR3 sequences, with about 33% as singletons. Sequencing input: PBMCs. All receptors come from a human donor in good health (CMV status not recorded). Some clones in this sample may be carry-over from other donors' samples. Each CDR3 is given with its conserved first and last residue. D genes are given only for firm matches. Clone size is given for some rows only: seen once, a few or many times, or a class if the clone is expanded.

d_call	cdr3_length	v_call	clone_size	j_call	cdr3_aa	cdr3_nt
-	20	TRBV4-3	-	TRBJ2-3	CASSQVVRLRSPDITDTQYF	TGCGCCAGCAGCCAAGTCGTGCGCTTACGTTCCCCCGACATCACAGATACGCAGTATTTT
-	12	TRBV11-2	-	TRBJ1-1	CASRDPPTEAFF	TGTGCCAGCAGAGACCCCCCCACTGAAGCTTTCTTT
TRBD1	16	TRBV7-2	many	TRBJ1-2	CASSLGGGTASYGYTF	TGTGCCAGCAGCTTAGGGGGAGGGACAGCAAGCTATGGCTACACCTTC
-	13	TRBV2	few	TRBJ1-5	CASSDGSDQPQHF	TGTGCCAGCAGTGACGGATCGGATCAGCCCCAGCATTTT
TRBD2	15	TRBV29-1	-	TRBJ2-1	CSAERGGGTYNEQFF	TGCAGCGCCGAGCGGGGGGGGGGTACCTACAATGAGCAGTTCTTC
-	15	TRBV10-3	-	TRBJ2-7	CAISEFESSGWEQYF	TGTGCCATCAGTGAGTTCGAGTCGTCAGGGTGGGAGCAGTACTTC
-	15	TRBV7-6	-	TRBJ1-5	CASSLDEGFNQPEHF	TGTGCCAGCAGCTTAGATGAAGGTTTCAATCAGCCCGAGCATTTT
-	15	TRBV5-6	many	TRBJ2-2	CASSSTGKNTGELFF	TGTGCCAGCAGCTCTACAGGGAAGAACACCGGGGAGCTGTTTTTT
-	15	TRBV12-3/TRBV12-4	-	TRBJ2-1	CASSLPGLPHNEQFF	TGTGCCAGCAGTCTGCCGGGACTGCCTCATAATGAGCAGTTCTTC
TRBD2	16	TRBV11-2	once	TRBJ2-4	CASSYASEAGGNLQYF	TGTGCCAGCAGCTACGCTAGCGAGGCGGGGGGAAACCTTCAGTACTTC